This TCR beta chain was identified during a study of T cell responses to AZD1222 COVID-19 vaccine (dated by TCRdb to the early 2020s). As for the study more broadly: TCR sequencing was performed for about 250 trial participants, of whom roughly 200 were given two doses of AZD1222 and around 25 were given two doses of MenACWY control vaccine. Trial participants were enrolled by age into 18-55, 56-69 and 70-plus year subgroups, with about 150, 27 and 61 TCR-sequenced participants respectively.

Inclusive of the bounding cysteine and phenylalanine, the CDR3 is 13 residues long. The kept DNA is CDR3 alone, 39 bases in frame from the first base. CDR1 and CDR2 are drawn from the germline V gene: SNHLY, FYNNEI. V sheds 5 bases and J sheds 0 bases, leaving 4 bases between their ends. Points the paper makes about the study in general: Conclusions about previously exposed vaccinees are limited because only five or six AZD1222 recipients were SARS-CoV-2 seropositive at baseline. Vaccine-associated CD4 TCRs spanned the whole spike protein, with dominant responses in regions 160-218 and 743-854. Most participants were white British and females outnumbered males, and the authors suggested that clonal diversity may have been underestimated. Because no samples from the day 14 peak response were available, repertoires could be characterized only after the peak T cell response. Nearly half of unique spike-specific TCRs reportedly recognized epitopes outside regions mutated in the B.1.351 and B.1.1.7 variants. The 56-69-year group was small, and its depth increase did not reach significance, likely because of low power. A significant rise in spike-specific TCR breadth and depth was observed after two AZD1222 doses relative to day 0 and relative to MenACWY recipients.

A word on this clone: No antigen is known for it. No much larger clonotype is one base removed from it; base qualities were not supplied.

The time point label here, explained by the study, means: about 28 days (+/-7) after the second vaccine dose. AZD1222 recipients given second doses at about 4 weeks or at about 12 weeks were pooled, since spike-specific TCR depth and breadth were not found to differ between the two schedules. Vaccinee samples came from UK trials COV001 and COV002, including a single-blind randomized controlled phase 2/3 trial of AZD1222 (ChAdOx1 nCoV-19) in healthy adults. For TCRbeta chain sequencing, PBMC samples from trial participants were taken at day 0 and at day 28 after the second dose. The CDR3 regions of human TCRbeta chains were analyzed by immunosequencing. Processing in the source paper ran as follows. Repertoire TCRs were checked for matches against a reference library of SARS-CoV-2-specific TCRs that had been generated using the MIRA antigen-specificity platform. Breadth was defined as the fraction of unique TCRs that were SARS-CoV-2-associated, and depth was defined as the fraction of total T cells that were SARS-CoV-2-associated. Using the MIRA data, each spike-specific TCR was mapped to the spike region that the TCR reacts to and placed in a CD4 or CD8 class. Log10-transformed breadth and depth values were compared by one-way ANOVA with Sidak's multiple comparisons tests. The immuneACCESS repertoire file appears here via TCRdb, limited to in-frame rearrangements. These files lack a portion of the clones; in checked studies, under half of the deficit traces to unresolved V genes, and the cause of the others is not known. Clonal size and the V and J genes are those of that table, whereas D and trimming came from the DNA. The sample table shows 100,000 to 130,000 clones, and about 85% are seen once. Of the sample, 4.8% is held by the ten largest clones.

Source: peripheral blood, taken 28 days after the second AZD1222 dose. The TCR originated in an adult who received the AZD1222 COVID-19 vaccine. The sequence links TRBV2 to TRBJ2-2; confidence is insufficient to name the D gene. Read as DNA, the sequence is TGTGCCAGCAGTTACACGAACACCGGGGAGCTGTTTTTT. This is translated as CASSYTNTGELFF.